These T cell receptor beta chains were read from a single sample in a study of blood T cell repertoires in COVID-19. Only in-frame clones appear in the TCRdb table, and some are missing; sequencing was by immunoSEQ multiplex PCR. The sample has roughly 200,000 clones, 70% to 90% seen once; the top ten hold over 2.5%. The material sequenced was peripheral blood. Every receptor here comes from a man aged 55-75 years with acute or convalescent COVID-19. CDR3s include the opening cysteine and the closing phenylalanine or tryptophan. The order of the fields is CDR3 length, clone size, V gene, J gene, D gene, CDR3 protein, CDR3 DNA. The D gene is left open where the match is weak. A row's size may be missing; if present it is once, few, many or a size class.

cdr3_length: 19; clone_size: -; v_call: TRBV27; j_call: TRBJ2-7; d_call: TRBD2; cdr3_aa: CASSLIPGLAGGLSEEQYF; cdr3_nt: TGTGCCAGCAGTCTAATACCGGGACTAGCGGGAGGCCTTTCTGAAGAGCAGTACTTC
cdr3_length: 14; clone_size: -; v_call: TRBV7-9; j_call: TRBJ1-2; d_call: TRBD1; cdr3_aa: CASNDPGQGDGYTF; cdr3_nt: TGTGCCAGCAACGACCCGGGACAGGGGGATGGCTACACCTTC
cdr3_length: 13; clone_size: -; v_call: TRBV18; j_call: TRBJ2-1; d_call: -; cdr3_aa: CASSLTLGGEQFF; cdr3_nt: TGTGCCAGCTCACTTACACTTGGGGGGGAGCAGTTCTTC
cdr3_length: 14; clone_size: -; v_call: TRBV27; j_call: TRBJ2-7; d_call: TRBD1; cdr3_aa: CASSLQGASYEQYF; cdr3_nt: TGTGCCAGCAGTTTACAGGGGGCATCCTACGAGCAGTACTTC
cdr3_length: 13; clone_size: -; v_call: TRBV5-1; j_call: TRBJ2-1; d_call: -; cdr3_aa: CASSSDYANEQFF; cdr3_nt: TGCGCCAGCAGCTCCGACTACGCCAATGAGCAGTTCTTC
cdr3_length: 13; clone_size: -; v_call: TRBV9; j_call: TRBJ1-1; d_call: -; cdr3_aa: CASSARVSSAAFF; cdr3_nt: TGTGCCAGCAGCGCTCGGGTCTCCTCTGCGGCTTTCTTT
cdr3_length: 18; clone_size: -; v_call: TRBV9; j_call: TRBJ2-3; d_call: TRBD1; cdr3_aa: CASTNIGVTGVSRDTQYF; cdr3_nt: TGTGCCAGTACAAATATCGGCGTGACAGGGGTATCGAGAGATACGCAGTATTTT
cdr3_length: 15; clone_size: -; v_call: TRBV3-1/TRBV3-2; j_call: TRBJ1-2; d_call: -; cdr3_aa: CASSPAGGSGYGYTF; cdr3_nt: TGTGCCAGCAGCCCTGCCGGGGGGTCGGGCTATGGCTACACCTTC
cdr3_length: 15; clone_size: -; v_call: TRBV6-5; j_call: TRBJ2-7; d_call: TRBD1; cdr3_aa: CASRLEDRGYHEQYF; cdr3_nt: TGTGCCAGTCGCCTAGAGGACAGGGGATACCACGAGCAGTACTTC
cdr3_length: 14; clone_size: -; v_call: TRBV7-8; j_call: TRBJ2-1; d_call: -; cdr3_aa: CASSFSGSYNEQFF; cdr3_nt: TGTGCCAGCAGCTTTAGCGGCTCCTACAATGAGCAGTTCTTC
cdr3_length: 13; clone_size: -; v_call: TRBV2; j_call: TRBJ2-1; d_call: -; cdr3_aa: CASIGGPYNEQFF; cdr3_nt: TGTGCCAGCATCGGGGGTCCCTACAATGAGCAGTTCTTC
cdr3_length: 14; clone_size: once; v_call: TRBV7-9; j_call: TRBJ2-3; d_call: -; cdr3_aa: CASSLGGGADTQYF; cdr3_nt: TGTGCCAGCAGCTTAGGAGGGGGGGCAGATACGCAGTATTTT
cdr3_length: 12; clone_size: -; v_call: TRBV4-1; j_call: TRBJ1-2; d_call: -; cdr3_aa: CASSLDRNSCTF; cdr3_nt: TGCGCCAGCAGCCTTGACAGGAACTCTTGCACCTTC
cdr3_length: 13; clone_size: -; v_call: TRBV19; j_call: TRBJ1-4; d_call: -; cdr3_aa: CASSMNENEKLFF; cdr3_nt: TGTGCCAGTAGTATGAATGAGAATGAAAAACTGTTTTTT
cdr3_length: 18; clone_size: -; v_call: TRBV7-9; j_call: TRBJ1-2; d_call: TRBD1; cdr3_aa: CASSSDRGLDFTNYGYTF; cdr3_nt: TGTGCCAGCAGCTCCGACAGGGGGCTAGATTTTACTAACTATGGCTACACCTTC
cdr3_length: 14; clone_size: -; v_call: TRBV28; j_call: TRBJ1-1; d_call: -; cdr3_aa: CASSTPGQRSEAFF; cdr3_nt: TGTGCCAGCAGTACACCGGGCCAGCGGAGTGAAGCTTTCTTT
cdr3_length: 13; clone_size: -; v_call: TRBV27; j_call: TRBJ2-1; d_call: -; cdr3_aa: CASSLDGRHEQFF; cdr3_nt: TGTGCCAGCAGTTTGGATGGGAGACATGAGCAGTTCTTC
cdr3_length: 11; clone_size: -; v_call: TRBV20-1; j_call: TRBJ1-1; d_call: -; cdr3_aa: CSVPRATEAFF; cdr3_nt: TGCAGTGTCCCCAGGGCTACTGAAGCTTTCTTT
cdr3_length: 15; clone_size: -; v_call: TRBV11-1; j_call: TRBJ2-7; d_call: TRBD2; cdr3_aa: CASSTAGTSSYEQYF; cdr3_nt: TGTGCCAGCAGCACCGCCGGGACTAGCTCCTACGAGCAGTACTTC
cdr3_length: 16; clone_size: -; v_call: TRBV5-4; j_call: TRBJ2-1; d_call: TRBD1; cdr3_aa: CASSLARDRLNNEQFF; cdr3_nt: TGTGCCAGCAGCTTGGCTCGGGACAGGCTGAACAATGAGCAGTTCTTC
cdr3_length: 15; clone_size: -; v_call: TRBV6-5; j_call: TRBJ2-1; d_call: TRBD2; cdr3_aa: CASSPGTSGGGNGFF; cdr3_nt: TGTGCCAGCAGCCCCGGGACTAGCGGAGGGGGGAATGGGTTCTTC
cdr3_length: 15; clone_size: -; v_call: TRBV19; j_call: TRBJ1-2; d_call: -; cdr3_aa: CASSIVQGFSSGYTF; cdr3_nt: TGTGCCAGTAGTATAGTACAGGGTTTTTCTTCTGGCTACACCTTC
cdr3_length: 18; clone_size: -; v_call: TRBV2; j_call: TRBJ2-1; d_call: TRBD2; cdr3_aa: CASSDLEASGSSYNEQFF; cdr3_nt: TGTGCCAGCAGTGACCTGGAGGCTAGCGGGAGCTCCTACAATGAGCAGTTCTTC
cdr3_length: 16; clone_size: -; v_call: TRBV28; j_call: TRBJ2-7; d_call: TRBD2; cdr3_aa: CASSLWGLAGSYEQYF; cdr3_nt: TGTGCCAGCAGTTTATGGGGACTAGCGGGCTCCTACGAGCAGTACTTC
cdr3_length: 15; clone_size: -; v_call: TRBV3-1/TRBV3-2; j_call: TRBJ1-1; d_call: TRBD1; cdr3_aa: CASSQVDRGAAEAFF; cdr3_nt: TGTGCCAGCAGCCAGGTTGACAGGGGGGCGGCTGAAGCTTTCTTT
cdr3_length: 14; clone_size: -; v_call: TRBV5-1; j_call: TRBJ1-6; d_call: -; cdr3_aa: CASSLTETNSPLHF; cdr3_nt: TGCGCCAGCAGCCTGACAGAGACGAATTCACCCCTCCACTTT
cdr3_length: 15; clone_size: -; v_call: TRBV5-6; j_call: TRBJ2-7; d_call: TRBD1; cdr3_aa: CASSLSRGQVYEQYF; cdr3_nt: TGTGCCAGCAGCTTGTCTAGGGGGCAAGTCTACGAGCAGTACTTC
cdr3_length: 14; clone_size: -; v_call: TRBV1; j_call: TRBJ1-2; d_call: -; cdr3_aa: CTSSQPQGARGYTF; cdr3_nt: TGCACCAGCAGCCAACCACAGGGGGCGCGGGGCTACACCTTC
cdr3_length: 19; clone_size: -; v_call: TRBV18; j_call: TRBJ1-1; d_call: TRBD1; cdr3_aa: CASSPSPGQGITWGTEAFF; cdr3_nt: TGTGCCAGCTCACCTTCCCCGGGACAGGGGATAACCTGGGGCACTGAAGCTTTCTTT
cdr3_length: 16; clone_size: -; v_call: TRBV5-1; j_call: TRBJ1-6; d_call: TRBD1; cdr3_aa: CASSTTGTGLNSPLHF; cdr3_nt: TGCGCCAGCAGTACTACCGGGACAGGGCTTAATTCACCCCTCCACTTT
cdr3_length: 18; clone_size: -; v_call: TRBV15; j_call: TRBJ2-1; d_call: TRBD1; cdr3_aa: CATSRDPPGTGGRNEQFF; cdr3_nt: TGTGCCACCAGCAGAGATCCCCCTGGGACAGGGGGCAGGAATGAGCAGTTCTTC
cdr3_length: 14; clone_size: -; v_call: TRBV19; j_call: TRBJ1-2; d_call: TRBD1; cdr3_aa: CASKMDRGRGGYTF; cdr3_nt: TGTGCCAGTAAGATGGACAGGGGCCGGGGTGGCTACACCTTC
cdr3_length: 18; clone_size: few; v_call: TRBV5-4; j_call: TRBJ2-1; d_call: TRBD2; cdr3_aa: CASSLGLAGPVSYNEQFF; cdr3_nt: TGTGCCAGCAGCTTGGGCCTAGCGGGGCCAGTCTCCTACAATGAGCAGTTCTTC
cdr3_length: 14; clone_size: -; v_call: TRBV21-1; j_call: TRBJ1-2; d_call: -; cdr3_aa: CASILGTGRGGYTF; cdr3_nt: TGTGCCAGCATCCTCGGGACAGGGAGAGGGGGCTACACCTTC
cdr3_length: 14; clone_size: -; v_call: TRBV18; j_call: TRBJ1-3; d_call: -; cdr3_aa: CASSPGHSGNTIYF; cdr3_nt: TGTGCCAGCTCACCAGGACACTCTGGAAACACCATATATTTT
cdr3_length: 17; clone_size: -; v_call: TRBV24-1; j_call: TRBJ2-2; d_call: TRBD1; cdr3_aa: CATSDRGGQGRAGELFF; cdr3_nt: TGTGCCACCAGTGATCGAGGCGGACAGGGGCGCGCCGGGGAGCTGTTTTTT
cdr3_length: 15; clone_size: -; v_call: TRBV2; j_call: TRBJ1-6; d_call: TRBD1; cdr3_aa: CASSERTGGRRPLHF; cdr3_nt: TGTGCCAGCAGTGAGAGGACAGGCGGCCGGAGGCCCCTCCACTTT
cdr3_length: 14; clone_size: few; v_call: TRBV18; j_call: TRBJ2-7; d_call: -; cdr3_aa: CASSPPGWGGEQYF; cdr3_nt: TGTGCCAGCTCACCCCCAGGATGGGGAGGCGAGCAGTACTTC
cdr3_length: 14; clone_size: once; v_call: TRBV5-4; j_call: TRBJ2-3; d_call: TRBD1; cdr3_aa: CASSQRDRGDTQYF; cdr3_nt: TGTGCCAGCAGCCAGAGGGACAGGGGGGATACGCAGTATTTT
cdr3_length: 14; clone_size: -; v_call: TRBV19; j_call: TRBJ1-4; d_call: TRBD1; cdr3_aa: CASRRQGRFEKLFF; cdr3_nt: TGTGCCAGTAGAAGACAGGGACGGTTTGAAAAACTGTTTTTT
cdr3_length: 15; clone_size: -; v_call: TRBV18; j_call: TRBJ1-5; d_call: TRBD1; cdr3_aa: CASSPGTGGNQPQHF; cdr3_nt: TGTGCCAGCTCTCCCGGGACAGGGGGCAATCAGCCCCAGCATTTT
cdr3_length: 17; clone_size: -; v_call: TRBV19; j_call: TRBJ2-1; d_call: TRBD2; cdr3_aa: CASSIDPASGSYNEQFF; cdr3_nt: TGTGCCAGTAGTATAGATCCGGCTAGCGGCTCCTACAATGAGCAGTTCTTC
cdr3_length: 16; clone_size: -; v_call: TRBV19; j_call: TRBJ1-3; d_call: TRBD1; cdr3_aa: CASSTRQGITGNTIYF; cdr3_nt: TGTGCCAGTAGTACAAGACAGGGGATCACCGGAAACACCATATATTTT
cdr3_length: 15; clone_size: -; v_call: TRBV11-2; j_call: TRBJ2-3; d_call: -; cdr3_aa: CASSLVGSSTDTQYF; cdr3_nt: TGTGCCAGCAGCTTAGTCGGGAGTAGCACAGATACGCAGTATTTT
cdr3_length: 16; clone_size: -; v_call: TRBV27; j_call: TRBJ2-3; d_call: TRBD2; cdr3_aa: CASSSSSGGLPDTQYF; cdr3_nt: TGTGCCAGCAGCTCCTCCAGCGGGGGACTCCCAGATACGCAGTATTTT
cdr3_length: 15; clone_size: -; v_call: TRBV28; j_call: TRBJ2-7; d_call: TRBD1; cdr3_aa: CASTATGTLSYEQYF; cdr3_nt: TGTGCCAGCACCGCGACAGGGACCTTATCCTACGAGCAGTACTTC
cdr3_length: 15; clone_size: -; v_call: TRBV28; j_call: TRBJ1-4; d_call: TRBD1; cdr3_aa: CASSEPRDRDEKLFF; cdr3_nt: TGTGCCAGCTCCGAACCCCGGGACAGGGATGAAAAACTGTTTTTT
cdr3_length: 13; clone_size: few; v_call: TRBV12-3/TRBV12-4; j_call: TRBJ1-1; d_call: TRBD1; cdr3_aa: CASKGQLNTEAFF; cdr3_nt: TGTGCCAGCAAGGGACAGTTGAACACTGAAGCTTTCTTT
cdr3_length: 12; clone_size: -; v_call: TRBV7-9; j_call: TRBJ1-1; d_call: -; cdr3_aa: CASSFSVTEAFF; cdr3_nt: TGTGCCAGCAGCTTCAGCGTCACTGAAGCTTTCTTT
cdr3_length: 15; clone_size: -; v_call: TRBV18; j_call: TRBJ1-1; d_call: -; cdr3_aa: CASSPVPGAGTEAFF; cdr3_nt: TGTGCCAGCTCACCGGTCCCAGGGGCGGGCACTGAAGCTTTCTTT
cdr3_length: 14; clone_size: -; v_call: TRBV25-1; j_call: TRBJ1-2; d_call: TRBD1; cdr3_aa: CASSVGTGLYGYTF; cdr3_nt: TGTGCCAGCAGTGTGGGGACAGGGCTATATGGCTACACCTTC
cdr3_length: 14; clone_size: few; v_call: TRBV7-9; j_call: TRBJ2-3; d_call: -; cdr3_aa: CASSLGLSTDTQYF; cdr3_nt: TGTGCCAGCAGCTTGGGACTGAGCACAGATACGCAGTATTTT
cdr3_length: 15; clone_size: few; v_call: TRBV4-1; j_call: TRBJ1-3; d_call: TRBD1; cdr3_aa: CASSHSRQGGNTIYF; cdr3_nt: TGCGCCAGCAGCCACAGCCGACAGGGGGGAAACACCATATATTTT
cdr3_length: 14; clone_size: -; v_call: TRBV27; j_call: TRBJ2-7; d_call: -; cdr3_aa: CASRAEREHYEQYF; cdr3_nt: TGTGCCAGCAGAGCCGAGAGGGAGCACTACGAGCAGTACTTC
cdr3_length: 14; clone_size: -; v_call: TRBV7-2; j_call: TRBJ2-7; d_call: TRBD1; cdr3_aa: CASSLGGQYYEQYF; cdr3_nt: TGTGCCAGCAGCTTAGGGGGACAGTACTACGAGCAGTACTTC